This entry lists 13 T cell receptor beta chains sequenced from one sample in a study of blood T cell repertoires in COVID-19. Sequencing used immunoSEQ multiplex PCR; TCRdb keeps in-frame clones, though not all of them. The sample carries roughly 200,000 clones, 85% to 90% recorded once. Input material: PBMCs or T cells enriched from blood (not recorded which). The receptors come from a woman aged 50 to 60 in a cohort exposed to, infected with or recovered from COVID-19 (not recorded which).

This chain connects TRBV27 to TRBJ1-1, with a possible D match to TRBD1 (5 bases). The V end was cut by 8 bases, the J end by 6 bases, with 16 bases between. CDR1 and CDR2 from the germline V gene are MNHEY and SMNVEV (reference sequence). The CDR3 length is 13 residues. The CDR3 DNA follows: TGTGCCAGCCGGAGTAGGGGTATCCCTGAAGCTTTCTTT. This gives the protein CASRSRGIPEAFF.

This clone occurred once. This rearrangement joins TRBV6-5 to TRBJ1-5; D is uncertain. Germline V gives CDR1 MNHEY, CDR2 SVGAGI. The CDR3 runs 14 residues. Trimming left V 6 bases short and J 1 base short, with 10 bases between. CDR3 residues: CASSGFGSNQPQHF. CDR3 DNA: TGTGCCAGCAGCGGGTTTGGGAGCAATCAGCCCCAGCATTTT.

CDR3 sequence: CASSPSTGGNTEAFF. For the CDR3, the DNA is TGTGCCAGCTCACCTTCGACAGGGGGCAACACTGAAGCTTTCTTT. The rearrangement joins TRBV18 to TRBJ1-1; 10 bases are shared with TRBD1. CDR1 is KGHSH, CDR2 LQKENI, per germline. The CDR3 spans 15 residues. Germline trimming cut 3 bases from V and 2 bases from J; bases unmatched to any gene: 3.

V is TRBV3-1 (or the pseudogene TRBV3-2) and J is TRBJ2-2; D is uncertain. The CDR3 runs 15 residues. Trimming left V 1 base short and J 5 bases short, with 11 bases between. CDR1 and CDR2 (germline): LGHDT, YNNKEL (reference sequence). CDR3 amino acids: CASSQVSVRTGELFF. CDR3 nucleotides: TGTGCCAGCAGCCAAGTGTCAGTTCGTACCGGGGAGCTGTTTTTT.

The chain couples TRBV30 to TRBJ1-4; 9 bases map to TRBD1. CDR1 GTSNPN and CDR2 SVGIG come from the germline V gene (reference sequence). Losses at the gene ends were 0 bases for V and 7 bases for J; bases not matched to a gene: 6. The CDR3 is 15 residues long. CDR3 bases: TGTGCCTGGAGTGTTATGGGACAGGGTAGTGAAAAACTGTTTTTT. As protein: CAWSVMGQGSEKLFF.

The chain couples TRBV5-1 to TRBJ1-3; D may be TRBD1 (5 bases). CDR1 is SGHRS and CDR2 is YFSETQ in the germline V gene. Trimming stripped 2 bases from V and 4 bases from J, with 13 bases between. The CDR3 runs 15 residues. The CDR3 spells CASSFGRGTGNTIYF. The CDR3 coding sequence is TGCGCCAGCAGCTTTGGTCGGGGGACGGGAAACACCATATATTTT. Full variable domain (rest looked up from reference TRBV5-1 and TRBJ1-3): KAGVTQTPRYLIKTRGQQVTLSCSPISGHRSVSWYQQTPGQGLQFLFEYFSETQRNKGNFPGRFSGRQFSNSRSEMNVSTLELGDSALYLCASSFGRGTGNTIYFGEGSWLTVV.

V gene TRBV11-1 combines with J gene TRBJ2-1, with 7 nucleotides matching TRBD1. V gave up 0 bases and J gave up 4 bases; unmatched junction bases: 3. The CDR3 sequence is 15 residues long. Germline CDR1 reads SGHAT; CDR2 reads FQDESV (reference sequence). Written as DNA, the CDR3 is TGTGCCAGCAGCTTAGCGTCGGGACAGTACAATGAGCAGTTCTTC. Encoded protein: CASSLASGQYNEQFF.

V gene TRBV5-6 combines with J gene TRBJ1-5, with D possibly matching TRBD1 (6 bases). Germline V lookup: CDR1 SGHDT, CDR2 YYEEEE. The CDR3 spans 18 residues. The V gene lost 1 base and the J gene lost 3 bases, with 20 bases spanning the gap. In DNA, the CDR3 is TGTGCCAGCAGCTTGTTCAGGGGTGGGCGAAGCAACAATCAGCCCCAGCATTTT. Residues: CASSLFRGGRSNNQPQHF.

The chain has TRBV6-5 and TRBJ1-2; D unresolved. This CDR3 is 13 amino acids long. Germline V gene lookup returns CDR1 MNHEY and CDR2 SVGAGI. V lost 6 bases, J lost 4 bases, and 12 bases lay in between. The CDR3 DNA follows: TGTGCCAGCAGCGAGGGCGTTGGCTATGGCTACACCTTC. Amino acids: CASSEGVGYGYTF.

The V call is TRBV4-1, the J call TRBJ1-1; D is unclear. The germline V gene encodes CDR1 MGHRA and CDR2 YSYEKL. The CDR3 sequence is 16 residues long. V was shortened by 3 bases and J by 0 bases, with 14 bases between the two germline ends. The CDR3 protein is CASSQNPTVMNTEAFF. The DNA of the CDR3 is TGCGCCAGCAGCCAGAACCCCACAGTCATGAACACTGAAGCTTTCTTT.

V is TRBV30 and J is TRBJ1-5; TRBD1 matches at 7 bases. From germline, CDR1 is GTSNPN and CDR2 SVGIG (reference sequence). There are 13 residues in the CDR3. V was clipped by 7 bases and J by 6 bases; unmatched bases: 9. The CDR3 loop reads CAYARGAVQPQHF. Here the CDR3 DNA reads TGTGCCTACGCCAGGGGGGCGGTTCAGCCCCAGCATTTT. The whole variable domain, remainder taken from reference TRBV30 and TRBJ1-5, is SQTIHQWPATLVQPVGSPLSLECTVEGTSNPNLYWYRQAAGRGLQLLFYSVGIGQISSEVPQNLSASRPQDRQFILSSKKLLLSDSGFYLCAYARGAVQPQHFGDGTRLSIL.

The chain couples TRBV6-2 or TRBV6-3 to TRBJ1-4; TRBD1 might be the D (6 bases). The germline V gene has CDR1 MNHEY and CDR2 SVGEGT. CDR3 size: 14 residues. The germline V and J ends were trimmed by 2 bases and 6 bases, with 10 bases remaining between them. CDR3: CASSYRQADEKLFF. The CDR3, as DNA: TGTGCCAGCAGTTACCGACAGGCGGATGAAAAACTGTTTTTT.

A few counts support this clone. The rearrangement uses TRBV24-1 and TRBJ1-4; tentative D call: TRBD1 (5 bases). This CDR3 contains 13 residues. CDR1 and CDR2 from the germline V gene are KGHDR and SFDVKD. Deletions cut 3 bases from V and 8 bases from J, with 9 bases between. The CDR3 DNA is TGTGCCACCAGTGATGACAGTCGGGAAAAACTGTTTTTT. As protein: CATSDDSREKLFF.